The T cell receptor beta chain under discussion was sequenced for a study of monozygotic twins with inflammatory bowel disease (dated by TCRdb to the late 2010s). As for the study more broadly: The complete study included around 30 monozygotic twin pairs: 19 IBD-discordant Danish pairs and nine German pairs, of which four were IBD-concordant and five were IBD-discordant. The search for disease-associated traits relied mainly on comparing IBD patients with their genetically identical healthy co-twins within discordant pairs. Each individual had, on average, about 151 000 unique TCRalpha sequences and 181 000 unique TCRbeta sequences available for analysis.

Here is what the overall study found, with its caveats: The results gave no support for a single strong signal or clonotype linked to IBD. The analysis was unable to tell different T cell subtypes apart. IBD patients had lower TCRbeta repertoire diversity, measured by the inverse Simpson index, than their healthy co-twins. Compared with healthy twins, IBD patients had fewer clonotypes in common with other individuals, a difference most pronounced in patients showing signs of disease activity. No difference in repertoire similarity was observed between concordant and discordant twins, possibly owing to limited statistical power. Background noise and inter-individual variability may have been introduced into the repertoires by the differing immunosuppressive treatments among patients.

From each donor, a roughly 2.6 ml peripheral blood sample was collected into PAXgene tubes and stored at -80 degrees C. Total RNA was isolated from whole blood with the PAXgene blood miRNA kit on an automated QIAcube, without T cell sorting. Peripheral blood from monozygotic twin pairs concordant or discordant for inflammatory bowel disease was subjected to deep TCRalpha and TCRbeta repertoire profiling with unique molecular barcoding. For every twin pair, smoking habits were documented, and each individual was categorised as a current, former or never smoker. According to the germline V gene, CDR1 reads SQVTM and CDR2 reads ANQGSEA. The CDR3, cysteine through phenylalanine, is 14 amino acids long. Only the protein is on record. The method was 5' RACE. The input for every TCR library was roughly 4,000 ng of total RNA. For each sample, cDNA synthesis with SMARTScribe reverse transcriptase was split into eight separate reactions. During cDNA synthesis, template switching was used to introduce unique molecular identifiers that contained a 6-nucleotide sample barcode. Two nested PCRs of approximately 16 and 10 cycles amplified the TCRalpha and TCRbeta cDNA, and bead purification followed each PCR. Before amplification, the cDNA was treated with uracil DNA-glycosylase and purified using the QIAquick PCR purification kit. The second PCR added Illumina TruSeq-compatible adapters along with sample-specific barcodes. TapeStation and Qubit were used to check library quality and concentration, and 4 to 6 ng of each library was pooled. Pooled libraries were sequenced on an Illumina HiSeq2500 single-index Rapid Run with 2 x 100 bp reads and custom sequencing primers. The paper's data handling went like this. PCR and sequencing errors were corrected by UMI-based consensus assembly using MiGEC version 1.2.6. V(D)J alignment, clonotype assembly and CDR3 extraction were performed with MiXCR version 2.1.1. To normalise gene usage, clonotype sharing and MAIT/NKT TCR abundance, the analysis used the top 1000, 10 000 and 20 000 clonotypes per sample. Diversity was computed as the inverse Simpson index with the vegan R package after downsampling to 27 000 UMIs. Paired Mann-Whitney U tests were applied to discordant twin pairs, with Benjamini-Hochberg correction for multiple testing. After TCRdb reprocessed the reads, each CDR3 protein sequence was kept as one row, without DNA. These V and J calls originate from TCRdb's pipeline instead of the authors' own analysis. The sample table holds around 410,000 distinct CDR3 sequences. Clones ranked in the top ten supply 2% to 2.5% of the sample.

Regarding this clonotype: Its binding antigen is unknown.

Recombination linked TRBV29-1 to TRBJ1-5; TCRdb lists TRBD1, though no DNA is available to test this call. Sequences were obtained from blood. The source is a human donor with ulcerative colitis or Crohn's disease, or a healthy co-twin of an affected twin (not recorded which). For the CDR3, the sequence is CSVRGTGSNQPQHF.